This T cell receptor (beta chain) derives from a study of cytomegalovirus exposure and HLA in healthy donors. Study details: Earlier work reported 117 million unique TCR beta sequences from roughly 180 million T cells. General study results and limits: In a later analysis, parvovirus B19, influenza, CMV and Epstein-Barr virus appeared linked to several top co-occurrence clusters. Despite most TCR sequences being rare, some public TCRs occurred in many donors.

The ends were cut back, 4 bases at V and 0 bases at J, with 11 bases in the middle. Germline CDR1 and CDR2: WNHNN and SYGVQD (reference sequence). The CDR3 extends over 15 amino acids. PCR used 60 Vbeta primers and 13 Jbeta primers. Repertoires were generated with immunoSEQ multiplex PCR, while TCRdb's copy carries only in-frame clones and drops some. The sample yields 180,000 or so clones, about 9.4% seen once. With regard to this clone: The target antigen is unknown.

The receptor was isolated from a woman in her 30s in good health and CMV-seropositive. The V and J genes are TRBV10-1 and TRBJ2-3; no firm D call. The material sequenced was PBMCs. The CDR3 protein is CASSAGSTSTDTQYF. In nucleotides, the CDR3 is TGCGCCAGCAGTGCGGGTAGCACTAGCACAGATACGCAGTATTTT.